Following are 5 T cell receptor beta chains from one sample sequenced in a study of CD8 T cells in Susac syndrome. RNA amounts of about 0.5 to 1 ug underwent reverse transcription with random hexamers. Using its own MiXCR run on the immunoSEQ multiplex PCR reads, TCRdb lists one record per CDR3 protein. Among about 130,000 distinct CDR3 sequences listed, more than 90% were seen once. The sequenced sample was CD4+ T cells from PBMCs. All receptors come from a human donor in good health.

This chain links TRBV12-2 with TRBJ2-7; TRBD2, as called in the table, went unchecked against the DNA. TRBV12-2 is a pseudogene. The CDR3 runs 12 residues. In DNA form, the CDR3 reads TGTGCAAGTCGCTTAGCGCCGGGAGGGCAGTACTTC. It specifies CASRLAPGGQYF.

The rearrangement uses TRBV30 and TRBJ1-5; D call uncertain. The V and J ends lost 1 base and 3 bases respectively, with 7 bases between them. CDR3 length: 13 residues. Germline V gene lookup returns CDR1 GTSNPN and CDR2 SVGIG (reference sequence). CDR3 amino acids: CAWSADLNQPQHF. For the CDR3, the DNA is TGTGCCTGGAGTGCAGACCTCAATCAGCCCCAGCATTTT. The entire variable domain, with the rest obtained from reference TRBV30 and TRBJ1-5, is as follows: SQTIHQWPATLVQPVGSPLSLECTVEGTSNPNLYWYRQAAGRGLQLLFYSVGIGQISSEVPQNLSASRPQDRQFILSSKKLLLSDSGFYLCAWSADLNQPQHFGDGTRLSIL.

This sequence joins TRBV28 and TRBJ2-7, with D perhaps matching TRBD1 (6 bases). CDR1 and CDR2 from the germline V gene are MDHEN and SYDVKM. Between the trimmed V and J ends, which lost 4 bases and 0 bases, there was a span of 19 bases. The CDR3 contains 17 residues. The CDR3 region is CASSSNVWGHISYEQYF. The CDR3 coding sequence is TGTGCCAGCAGTTCAAACGTTTGGGGACACATCTCCTACGAGCAGTACTTC.

This clonotype was recorded once. This chain uses TRBV18 with TRBJ2-7, with D uncertain. The CDR3 loop spans 14 amino acids. CDR1 and CDR2 (germline): KGHSH, LQKENI. Trimming took 2 bases from V and 4 from J, leaving 12 bases between them. As DNA, the CDR3 is TGTGCCAGCTCACCAGGTGCTGCCGGTTACGAGCAGTACTTC. Translating it yields CASSPGAAGYEQYF.

The chain has TRBV12-3 or TRBV12-4 and TRBJ2-2; 9 bases map to TRBD2. The CDR3 runs 19 residues. J lost 0 bases, V lost 2 bases, and 10 bases had no gene match. The CDR3 nucleotides are TGTGCCAGCAGTTTAAGGCGGAGGGGACTAGCTTCGAACACCGGGGAGCTGTTTTTT. This translates into CASSLRRRGLASNTGELFF.